This section outlines one T cell receptor (beta chain) sequence together with its context. Its specificity is unknown. This sample was taken from a study of T cells expressing NK-cell markers. The overall study: HCMV seropositivity characterized most of the eight sequenced donors, and seronegativity one. Study-wide results and caveats: The contribution of dominant NKG2C+ clonotypes to CD8+ T cells in a handful of donors was about 1.0-8%.

This CDR3 has 14 amino acids. Germline V gives CDR1 SGHVS, CDR2 FNYEAQ. TCRdb re-called the 5' RACE reads and gives one entry per CDR3 protein, without DNA. The sample table includes some 600,000 distinct CDR3 sequences. This clonotype was sampled from a man between 18 and 29 years old in good health. Specimen: blood T cells: a sorted CD56 or NKG2C T cell subset, CD4+ or CD8+ T cells, or bulk PBMC T cells (not recorded which). The J gene is TRBJ2-1, the V gene TRBV7-6. The CDR3: CASSLRSPNNEQFF.